This TCR beta chain originates from a study of blood T cell repertoires in COVID-19. Study summary: The United States, Italy and Spain provided the acute and convalescent COVID-19 samples. Nucleic acid was either cDNA or gDNA, and it came from T cells, B-cell-depleted T cells, or PBMCs.

Seattle patients were enrolled during active infection and followed longitudinally. Original data processing: Estimation of nucleated cell counts was performed using reference gene primer amplification. The method was immunoSEQ multiplex PCR; TCRdb's version includes in-frame clones alone and lacks a portion of them. That table furnishes V, J and clone size, whereas the DNA furnished D and trimming. The table includes 130,000 to 150,000 clones, roughly 85% detected once. The TCR was taken from an older woman with COVID-19, enrolled during active disease. The sample comprised peripheral blood.

This chain's CDR3 is CSAILQETQYF. The DNA for the CDR3 is TGCAGTGCTATTCTACAAGAGACCCAGTACTTC. The rearrangement links TRBV20-1 to TRBJ2-5, with D unresolved. V was clipped by 4 bases and J by 2 bases, with 5 bases between them. CDR3 length equals 11 residues. Germline V gene data show CDR1 as DFQATT and CDR2 as SNEGSKA (reference sequence).